The present TCR beta chain was sequenced within a study of blood T cell repertoires in COVID-19. Study details: Donors in the United States, Italy and Spain gave samples during acute or convalescent COVID-19. The analysed material was cDNA or gDNA that came from T cells, B-cell-depleted T cells, or PBMCs.

With 4 bases clipped from V and 4 bases from J, the junction kept 9 bases outside the gene matches. Germline assignment: CDR1 KGHSH and CDR2 LQKENI. The CDR3 totals 16 residues. As handled by the study authors: Estimation of nucleated cell counts was performed using reference gene primer amplification. The method was immunoSEQ multiplex PCR; TCRdb's version includes in-frame clones alone and lacks a portion of them. D and trimming come from the DNA, and the V and J calls and clone size come from that table. The top ten hold approximately 18% of the sample, which has roughly 96,000 clones, about 81% seen once.

This chain connects TRBV18 to TRBJ1-5, with 8 bases identical to TRBD1. Sequenced material: peripheral blood. This clonotype was obtained from an elderly man with acute or convalescent COVID-19. As DNA, the CDR3 is TGTGCCAGCTCACGATCCGAAGGGACAGGAAATCAGCCCCAGCATTTT. This codes for CASSRSEGTGNQPQHF.